This TCR beta chain was sequenced in a study of blood T cell repertoires in COVID-19. Clones were sequenced by immunoSEQ multiplex PCR, and TCRdb holds only the in-frame ones, with some missing. The repertoire holds 130,000 or so clones, roughly 77% seen once, with under 20% in the top ten. V lost 6 bases and J lost 1, with 9 bases in between. This CDR3 has 12 amino acids. From germline, CDR1 is SQVTM and CDR2 ANQGSEA. Sequencing input: peripheral blood. The V call is TRBV29-1, the J call TRBJ1-1, with D possibly matching TRBD1 (5 bases). The sequence was obtained from a man in his fifties or sixties with active or convalescent COVID-19. The CDR3 nucleotides read TGCAGCGTAGATCAGGGGAACACTGAAGCTTTCTTT. Translation gives CSVDQGNTEAFF.